A single sample is the source of the 26 T cell receptor beta chains below, sequenced in a study of Tregs in tolerant kidney transplant recipients. Profiled with immunoSEQ multiplex PCR; TCRdb holds only in-frame clones, not every one. The table has roughly 120,000 clones, 85% to 95% seen once. The specimen sequenced was CD4+ T cells from blood. The receptors shown here come from a human donor in good health.

Worth noting for this clone: Other DNA sequences from this sample encode an identical CDR3 as well. This chain uses TRBV11-2 with TRBJ1-1, with TRBD1 as a possible D gene (5 bases). Germline V gene sequence: CDR1 SGHAT, CDR2 FQNNGV. Deletions cut 0 bases from V and 1 base from J, with 9 bases between. The CDR3 loop spans 15 amino acids. CDR3 nucleotides: TGTGCCAGCAGCTTAGAACCCAGGGCGAACACTGAAGCTTTCTTT. Residues: CASSLEPRANTEAFF.

This chain uses TRBV5-1 with TRBJ2-5; D may be TRBD1 (6 bases). The germline CDR1 and CDR2 sequences are SGHRS and YFSETQ. V was trimmed by 0 bases and J by 2 bases, leaving 11 bases between them. The CDR3 loop spans 15 amino acids. CDR3 in DNA: TGCGCCAGCAGCTTGGTAGCTGGACAGCAAGAGACCCAGTACTTC. Its protein is CASSLVAGQQETQYF.

CDR3 bases: TGTGCCAGCAGTTTCCTCTCCCGAACTATCGTTCAGCAGTTCTTC. Its protein is CASSFLSRTIVQQFF. The chain couples TRBV27 to TRBJ2-1; D ambiguous. The CDR3 is 15 residues long. Germline V gene sequence: CDR1 MNHEY, CDR2 SMNVEV (reference sequence). The V and J ends lost 3 bases and 11 bases respectively, with 20 bases between them.

The V call is TRBV5-4, the J call TRBJ2-3; D gene ambiguous. Germline CDR1 and CDR2: SGHNT and YYREEE (reference sequence). The CDR3 runs 13 residues. Trimming stripped 0 bases from V and 4 bases from J, with 6 bases between. CDR3 sequence: CASSLGSSDTQYF. CDR3 DNA sequence: TGTGCCAGCAGCTTGGGTAGCTCAGATACGCAGTATTTT.

This clone has just one count. The chain recombines TRBV19 with TRBJ2-7, with D hard to call. The ends were cut back, 3 bases at V and 0 bases at J, with 6 bases in the middle. Germline V lookup: CDR1 LNHDA, CDR2 SQIVND (reference sequence). This CDR3 is built from 13 residues. In nucleotides, the CDR3 is TGTGCCAGTAGTATGGTGTCCTCCTACGAGCAGTACTTC. It translates to CASSMVSSYEQYF.

The gene calls are TRBV9 and TRBJ2-1; D remains unclear. CDR3 length: 17 amino acids. Per germline, CDR1 SGDLS and CDR2 YYNGEE. V lost 4 bases to trimming and J lost 0 bases, with 17 bases between them. CDR3 region: CASSPRKGQTSYNEQFF. In DNA, the CDR3 is TGTGCCAGCAGCCCCCGGAAAGGGCAGACCTCCTACAATGAGCAGTTCTTC.

This rearrangement joins TRBV6-6 to TRBJ2-7, with D maybe TRBD2 (5 bases). V was clipped by 5 bases and J by 6 bases, with 14 bases between them. This CDR3 comprises 13 residues. Germline V gene data show CDR1 as MNHNY and CDR2 as SVGAGI (reference sequence). DNA of the CDR3: TGTGCCAGCAGTCAAGGAAGGGCGGGCGAGCAGTACTTC. Its protein is CASSQGRAGEQYF.

This sequence joins TRBV4-2 and TRBJ2-7; 11 positions match TRBD2. Germline V CDR1 and CDR2: LGHNA, YNFKEQ. The CDR3 is 18 amino acids. Trimming removed 0 bases from V and 4 bases from J; junction bases left unmatched: 11. The CDR3 sequence: CASSQELPTSGSMYEQYF. CDR3 coding DNA: TGTGCCAGCAGCCAAGAATTGCCCACTAGCGGGAGTATGTACGAGCAGTACTTC.

This rearrangement joins TRBV11-1 to TRBJ2-2, with TRBD1 matching over 12 bases. Germline trimming cut 5 bases from V and 0 bases from J; bases unmatched to any gene: 10. The germline V gene has CDR1 SGHAT and CDR2 FQDESV (reference sequence). The CDR3 sequence is 19 residues long. The CDR3, as DNA: TGTGCCAGCAGCGGGGACAGGGGGCTCTTGGGTGCGAACACCGGGGAGCTGTTTTTT. It codes for CASSGDRGLLGANTGELFF.

The chain couples TRBV9 to TRBJ1-3; D call uncertain. CDR3 size: 14 residues. Trimming pared 0 bases from V and 4 bases from J, leaving 8 bases between. Germline assignment: CDR1 SGDLS and CDR2 YYNGEE. This CDR3 is CASSVAGWGNTIYF. The DNA for the CDR3 is TGTGCCAGCAGCGTAGCTGGGTGGGGAAACACCATATATTTT.

CDR3 sequence: CASSPGPYNEQFF. CDR3 sequence (DNA): TGTGCCAGCAGCCCCGGCCCTTACAATGAGCAGTTCTTC. V usage is TRBV7-2 and J usage is TRBJ2-1; D unresolved. V was pared by 5 bases and J by 4 bases, with 9 bases between. CDR1 is SGHTA and CDR2 is FQGNSA in the germline V gene. This CDR3 region has 13 residues.

The chain uses TRBV9 and TRBJ1-3, with D uncertain. CDR1 is SGDLS and CDR2 is YYNGEE in the germline V gene. The V end lost 4 bases, the J end lost 0 bases, and 14 bases lay between the germline ends. This CDR3 contains 16 residues. The CDR3 bases are TGTGCCAGCAGCCCCGGACCAAAAAGCTCTGGAAACACCATATATTTT. Translated, it gives CASSPGPKSSGNTIYF.

DNA for the CDR3: TGTGCCAGCAGTCCAACAGGGCCCACCTACGAGCAGTACTTC. As protein: CASSPTGPTYEQYF. This chain connects TRBV6-5 to TRBJ2-7; possibly TRBD1 for D (6 bases). CDR1 MNHEY and CDR2 SVGAGI come from the germline V gene. The CDR3 covers 14 residues. V was trimmed by 5 bases and J by 2 bases, leaving 13 bases between them.

The V call is TRBV7-2, the J call TRBJ2-3, with 14 bases fitting TRBD2. With V trimmed by 1 base and J by 3 bases, 3 bases remained unmatched. Germline V lookup: CDR1 SGHTA, CDR2 FQGNSA. CDR3 size: 17 residues. The CDR3 region has the DNA TGTGCCAGCAGCTTAGTGGGACTAGCGGGAGTTACAGATACGCAGTATTTT. Translating gives CASSLVGLAGVTDTQYF. Variable domain in full (rest from reference TRBV7-2 and TRBJ2-3): GAGVSQSPSNKVTEKGKDVELRCDPISGHTALYWYRQSLGQGLEFLIYFQGNSAPDKSGLPSDRFSAERTGGSVSTLTIQRTQQEDSAVYLCASSLVGLAGVTDTQYFGPGTRLTVL.

The chain links TRBV6-5 to TRBJ1-2; no clear D gene. Germline values: CDR1 MNHEY, CDR2 SVGAGI. This CDR3 has 13 residues. Between the trimmed V and J ends, which lost 8 bases and 4 bases, there was a span of 14 bases. CDR3 bases: TGTGCCAGCGGGAAAATAGAGCGCTATGGCTACACCTTC. Translating it yields CASGKIERYGYTF.

The chain employs TRBV7-8 and TRBJ2-1, with D tentatively TRBD2 (6 bases). This CDR3 is built from 16 residues. Per germline, CDR1 SGHVS and CDR2 FQNEAQ. Trimming stripped 5 bases from V and 0 bases from J, with 14 bases between. Here the CDR3 reads CASSPWREVSYNEQFF. DNA for the CDR3: TGTGCCAGCAGCCCCTGGAGGGAGGTCTCCTACAATGAGCAGTTCTTC. The full variable domain, its missing parts supplied by reference TRBV7-8 and TRBJ2-1, is GAGVSQSPRYKVAKRGQDVALRCDPISGHVSLFWYQQALGQGPEFLTYFQNEAQLDKSGLPSDRFFAERPEGSVSTLKIQRTQQEDSAVYLCASSPWREVSYNEQFFGPGTRLTVL.

The rearrangement joins TRBV6-6 to TRBJ2-1, with TRBD1 identical over 9 bases. Germline lookup yields CDR1 MNHNY and CDR2 SVGAGI (reference sequence). This CDR3 has 12 residues. Trimming removed 8 bases from V and 10 bases from J; junction bases left unmatched: 6. DNA of the CDR3: TGTGCCAGCGGGGACAGGGCGGGGGAGCAGTTCTTC. Translated, it gives CASGDRAGEQFF.

This chain uses TRBV5-1 with TRBJ2-7, with a tentative D call TRBD2 (6 bases). This CDR3 is built from 14 residues. The V end was cut by 6 bases, the J end by 0 bases, with 13 bases between. The germline V gene encodes CDR1 SGHRS and CDR2 YFSETQ. CDR3 loop: CASTRSGVSYEQYF. CDR3 nucleotide sequence: TGCGCCAGCACCCGGTCGGGGGTCTCCTACGAGCAGTACTTC. The complete variable domain, with remaining parts taken from reference TRBV5-1 and TRBJ2-7, reads KAGVTQTPRYLIKTRGQQVTLSCSPISGHRSVSWYQQTPGQGLQFLFEYFSETQRNKGNFPGRFSGRQFSNSRSEMNVSTLELGDSALYLCASTRSGVSYEQYFGPGTRLTVT.

The chain joins TRBV14 to TRBJ2-5; D gene unclear. TRBJ2-7 explains the end of the DNA better; the J call may be wrong. The germline gives CDR1 SGHDN, CDR2 FVKESK. The CDR3 runs to 13 residues. In DNA, the CDR3 is TGTGCCAGCAGCCGCAGCAAGGGCTACGAGCAGTACTTC. Protein sequence: CASSRSKGYEQYF.

DNA of the CDR3: TGCAGCGTTGGTTTGAGCGCTGACACCGGGGAGCTGTTTTTT. It encodes CSVGLSADTGELFF. The gene calls are TRBV29-1 and TRBJ2-2; no firm D call. Germline loops: CDR1 SQVTM, CDR2 ANQGSEA. This CDR3 has 14 amino acids. The germline V and J ends were trimmed by 4 bases and 3 bases, with 12 bases remaining between them.

This chain links TRBV7-6 with TRBJ1-4, with a tentative D call TRBD1 (6 bases). V was pared by 0 bases and J by 10 bases, with 15 bases between. The CDR3 is 15 residues long. Germline CDR1 SGHVS, CDR2 FNYEAQ. As DNA, the CDR3 is TGTGCCAGCAGCTTAGCGCCAGGGGACCTTGTAAAACTGTTTTTT. Its protein is CASSLAPGDLVKLFF.

In its sample, this clone was seen once. The J gene is TRBJ2-1, the V gene TRBV7-8; no firm D call. CDR3 length: 16 residues. V shed 2 bases and J shed 3 bases, with 14 bases lying between them. From germline, CDR1 is SGHVS and CDR2 FQNEAQ. In DNA form, the CDR3 reads TGTGCCAGCAGCTTAAAAACAGCCCCCCTCTACAATGAGCAGTTCTTC. It encodes CASSLKTAPLYNEQFF.

The chain carries TRBV10-3 and TRBJ1-1; D is possibly TRBD1 (5 bases). CDR1 and CDR2 (germline): ENHRY, SYGVKD. This CDR3 has 14 amino acids. The ends were cut back, 4 bases at V and 0 bases at J, with 9 bases in the middle. The DNA of the CDR3 is TGTGCCATCAGTGGACAGATCATGAACACTGAAGCTTTCTTT. Translating gives CAISGQIMNTEAFF.

The V gene is TRBV7-9, the J gene TRBJ2-2; D possibly corresponds to TRBD2 (6 bases). The germline gives CDR1 SEHNR, CDR2 FQNEAQ (reference sequence). This CDR3 is built from 14 residues. The V end lost 9 bases, the J end lost 6 bases, and 17 bases lay between the germline ends. CDR3 sequence: CASAGRFGSGELFF. In DNA form, the CDR3 reads TGTGCCAGTGCCGGGAGATTTGGGTCCGGGGAGCTGTTTTTT.

The chain links TRBV29-1 to TRBJ1-1; a possible D gene is TRBD1 (6 bases). CDR1 is SQVTM, CDR2 ANQGSEA, per germline. The length of the CDR3 is 11 residues. The ends were cut back, 1 base at V and 10 bases at J, with 10 bases in the middle. The DNA of the CDR3 is TGCAGCGTTGAAGTGGGGGCTGGAGCTTTCTTT. This encodes CSVEVGAGAFF.

The V call is TRBV9, the J call TRBJ1-3; weak D call: TRBD1 (5 bases). Trimming took off 6 bases at V and 0 bases at J, with 10 bases between the two ends. Germline CDR1 reads SGDLS; CDR2 reads YYNGEE. The CDR3 has 14 amino acids. Here the CDR3 reads CASNPGGSGNTIYF. The CDR3 region has the DNA TGTGCCAGCAACCCCGGGGGCTCTGGAAACACCATATATTTT.